This T cell receptor (beta chain) was sequenced in a study of post-analysis software for immune sequencing data. Across the study: Relapsing-remitting, secondary progressive and progressive-relapsing forms made up the multiple sclerosis disease courses.

This clonotype was found a few times. What it binds is not known. Study-wide results and limits: The study found TRBV5-6, TRBV5-1 and TRBV20-1 among a few TRBV segments more frequent in patients than controls. In multiple sclerosis, normalized Chao1 diversity was significantly below that of controls. The F measure placed samples prepared in the same batch into strongly shared clusters.

cDNA libraries of TCR beta carried unique molecular identifiers. Researchers reported 520,000 or so cDNA molecules coming from roughly 1 to 10 million T cells. From the PCR reads, TCRdb called clonotypes with MiXCR, one entry per CDR3 protein. In the table there are approximately 730,000 distinct CDR3 sequences, around 27% of which are singletons. Germline values: CDR1 SGHTA, CDR2 FQGNSA. V lost 5 bases to trimming and J lost 5 bases; unmatched junction nucleotides: 7. The CDR3 length is 16 residues. The receptor's source is a girl aged 5-17 years with multiple sclerosis. Sequenced: blood. The genes are TRBV7-2 and TRBJ2-3, with 13 nucleotides matching TRBD2. The CDR3 DNA sequence: TGTGCCAGCAGCCCACGGACTAGCGGGGGCGGAGATACGCAGTATTTT. Its translation is CASSPRTSGGGDTQYF.